The rows below give T cell receptor beta chains drawn from one sample of a study of cytomegalovirus exposure and HLA in healthy donors. Libraries were prepared by immunoSEQ multiplex PCR; TCRdb keeps only in-frame clonotypes and omits some of them. Of about 180,000 clones listed, roughly 80% were seen once; the top ten hold approximately 5.1%. The sample comprised PBMCs. The origin of the receptors is a man aged 40-49 years in good health and CMV-seronegative. Each CDR3 is given with its conserved first and last residue. The D gene is left open where the match is weak. Size is stated for part of the rows, as once, few or many counts, or as a class when the clone is expanded.

abundance	v_gene	j_gene	len	d_gene	CDR3aa	CDR3nt
-	TRBV15	TRBJ1-5	18	TRBD1	CATSSMPGQGRLNQPQHF	TGTGCCACCAGCAGCATGCCGGGACAGGGACGGCTCAATCAGCCCCAGCATTTT
-	TRBV2	TRBJ2-3	13	TRBD1	CASSEQGTDTQYF	TGTGCCAGCAGCGAACAGGGGACAGATACGCAGTATTTT
-	TRBV29-1	TRBJ2-1	13	TRBD1	CSGGKTGYDEQFF	TGCAGCGGGGGAAAGACAGGGTACGATGAGCAGTTCTTC
-	TRBV19	TRBJ2-1	14	TRBD2	CASSRGTRFNEQFF	TGTGCCAGTTCACGCGGGACTAGATTCAATGAGCAGTTCTTC
-	TRBV19	TRBJ2-6	18	-	CASSMSREGEAGANVLTF	TGTGCCAGTAGTATGAGCAGGGAGGGGGAGGCTGGGGCCAACGTCCTGACTTTC
-	TRBV5-1	TRBJ2-7	16	-	CASSLVGTTSSYEQYF	TGCGCCAGCAGCTTGGTTGGGACAACTAGCTCCTACGAGCAGTACTTC
-	TRBV2	TRBJ2-4	15	TRBD2	CASSVTSGDSHIQYF	TGTGCCAGCAGTGTCACTAGCGGGGATAGTCACATTCAGTACTTC
-	TRBV11-1	TRBJ2-3	16	TRBD1	CASSLRQGARTDTQYF	TGTGCCAGCAGCTTAAGACAGGGAGCCCGCACAGATACGCAGTATTTT
-	TRBV5-1	TRBJ1-1	13	TRBD1	CASSWGQGTEAFF	TGCGCCAGCAGCTGGGGACAGGGCACTGAAGCTTTCTTT
-	TRBV6-6	TRBJ2-2	13	TRBD2	CANSGEAAGELFF	TGTGCCAATAGCGGGGAGGCGGCCGGGGAGCTGTTTTTT
-	TRBV6-4	TRBJ1-1	10	-	CASTGTEAFF	TGTGCCAGCACAGGCACTGAAGCTTTCTTT
-	TRBV7-9	TRBJ1-2	15	-	CASSLEDRLYYGYTF	TGTGCCAGCAGCTTAGAGGACAGACTTTACTATGGCTACACCTTC
-	TRBV18	TRBJ2-7	15	TRBD2	CASSNLAGDLDEQYF	TGTGCCAGCTCGAACCTAGCGGGAGACTTGGACGAGCAGTACTTC
-	TRBV19	TRBJ2-2	13	-	CASRDFSTGELFF	TGTGCCAGTAGAGACTTTTCTACCGGGGAGCTGTTTTTT
-	TRBV9	TRBJ2-6	15	-	CASSTQGPGANVLTF	TGTGCCAGCAGCACACAGGGTCCTGGGGCCAACGTCCTGACTTTC
-	TRBV12-2	TRBJ1-4	13	-	CASRSETREKLFF	TGTGCAAGTCGCTCAGAGACAAGGGAAAAACTGTTTTTT
-	TRBV30	TRBJ2-2	15	TRBD1	CAWSGGTGVAGELFF	TGTGCCTGGAGTGGAGGGACAGGGGTGGCCGGGGAGCTGTTTTTT
-	TRBV5-4	TRBJ2-7	15	TRBD2	CASSTGLAGRFEQYF	TGTGCCAGCAGCACGGGACTAGCGGGCAGGTTCGAGCAGTACTTC
once	TRBV18	TRBJ2-7	16	TRBD2	CASSPGSGRDSYEQYF	TGTGCCAGCTCACCAGGGTCAGGGAGGGATTCTTACGAGCAGTACTTC
-	TRBV2	TRBJ2-1	15	TRBD2	CASIETSGGAGEQFF	TGTGCCAGCATCGAGACTAGCGGGGGGGCTGGTGAGCAGTTCTTC
-	TRBV5-1	TRBJ2-7	17	TRBD1	CASSLGGSGTGAYEQYF	TGCGCCAGCAGCTTGGGGGGGTCCGGGACAGGGGCCTACGAGCAGTACTTC
-	TRBV2	TRBJ2-5	16	-	CASSDLLAGLQETQYF	TGTGCCAGCAGTGATTTGTTGGCAGGGCTACAAGAGACCCAGTACTTC
-	TRBV29-1	TRBJ1-1	13	-	CSAGGRGNTEAFF	TGCAGCGCTGGGGGCAGGGGGAACACTGAAGCTTTCTTT
-	TRBV9	TRBJ2-3	14	-	CASSVAPLADTQYF	TGTGCCAGCAGCGTAGCCCCCCTCGCAGATACGCAGTATTTT
-	TRBV20-1	TRBJ2-1	11	-	CSARASEEQFF	TGCAGTGCTAGAGCAAGCGAAGAGCAGTTCTTC
-	TRBV2	TRBJ1-5	14	-	CASSETSINQPQHF	TGTGCCAGCAGCGAAACTTCGATAAATCAGCCCCAGCATTTT
-	TRBV2	TRBJ2-7	15	-	CASRHRQASSYEQYF	TGTGCCAGCCGACATAGACAGGCCAGCTCCTACGAGCAGTACTTC
-	TRBV13	TRBJ2-4	14	TRBD1	CASSQMTGVDIQYF	TGTGCCAGCAGCCAGATGACAGGGGTTGACATTCAGTACTTC
few	TRBV10-2	TRBJ2-3	12	-	CASSFQADTQYF	TGCGCCAGCAGTTTTCAGGCAGATACGCAGTATTTT
-	TRBV7-9	TRBJ2-2	14	-	CASSSGLPGGELFF	TGTGCCAGCAGCTCGGGACTCCCGGGCGGGGAGCTGTTTTTT
-	TRBV12-5	TRBJ1-2	17	-	CASGLVQIGGSAYGYTF	TGTGCTAGTGGTTTGGTACAAATTGGCGGGAGCGCCTATGGCTACACCTTC
-	TRBV4-3	TRBJ1-2	17	TRBD1	CASSQGGTGKTNYGYTF	TGCGCCAGCAGCCAGGGCGGGACAGGGAAAACGAACTATGGCTACACCTTC
-	TRBV2	TRBJ1-5	15	TRBD1	CASSGLGQGGQPQHF	TGTGCCAGCAGTGGTTTAGGACAGGGGGGTCAGCCCCAGCATTTT